Listed here are 29 T cell receptor beta chains from one sample, sequenced in a study of identical twins. TCRdb re-called the 5' RACE reads with MiXCR, one entry per CDR3 protein. The sample comprises approximately 260,000 distinct CDR3 sequences, around 8.8% of which are singletons, and 2.5% to 3.5% rests with the top ten. This same sample was also part of a study on yellow fever vaccine responses in identical twins.

The source material was CD8+ T cells sorted from blood. The receptors shown here come from a young woman in good health.

Ten or more counts support this clonotype. This chain joins TRBV20-1 and TRBJ2-1; D gene ambiguous. Trimming stripped 7 bases from V and 3 bases from J, with 13 bases between. The germline V gene has CDR1 DFQATT and CDR2 SNEGSKA (reference sequence). The CDR3 is 13 amino acids. CDR3: CSDLPKSYNEQFF. As DNA, the CDR3 is TGCAGTGACCTGCCAAAAAGCTACAATGAGCAGTTCTTC.

This clonotype was observed many times. The chain carries TRBV2 and TRBJ1-3; 7 nucleotides agree with TRBD1. V lost 4 bases and J lost 8; bases outside the gene matches: 8. CDR1 SNHLY and CDR2 FYNNEI come from the germline V gene. The CDR3 extends over 14 amino acids. This CDR3 is CASSVDRSGHTIYF. In DNA form, the CDR3 reads TGTGCCAGCAGTGTGGACAGGTCTGGGCACACCATATATTTT.

This clonotype was observed many times. The genes are TRBV6-5 and TRBJ1-5; the D gene is possibly TRBD1 (5 bases). The CDR3 is made up of 15 amino acids. The ends were cut back, 0 bases at V and 1 base at J, with 7 bases in the middle. Germline values: CDR1 MNHEY, CDR2 SVGAGI. Here the CDR3 reads CASSYSQGSNQPQHF. Written as DNA, the CDR3 is TGTGCCAGCAGTTACTCTCAGGGAAGCAATCAGCCCCAGCATTTT.

There are a few counts of this clonotype. The rearrangement links TRBV20-1 to TRBJ2-1; 8 positions agree with TRBD2. CDR1 is DFQATT and CDR2 is SNEGSKA in the germline V gene (reference sequence). With V trimmed by 3 bases and J by 4 bases, 8 bases remained unmatched. The CDR3 extends over 15 amino acids. The CDR3 sequence: CSARTRLAPYNEQFF. The CDR3, as DNA: TGCAGTGCTAGGACGCGACTAGCGCCTTACAATGAGCAGTTCTTC.

V is TRBV7-9 and J is TRBJ2-7, with TRBD2 matching 7 bases. V shed 4 bases and J 4 bases; nucleotides not matched to a gene: 7. The CDR3 is made up of 14 amino acids. CDR1 and CDR2 (germline): SEHNR, FQNEAQ (reference sequence). The DNA for the CDR3 is TGTGCCAGCAGCTCCAGGGAGGGTCAATACGAGCAGTACTTC. Protein product: CASSSREGQYEQYF.

This clonotype was detected only a few times. The chain carries TRBV10-2 and TRBJ2-1; D ambiguous. Germline CDR1 and CDR2: WSHSY and SAAADI. The CDR3 has 12 residues. Trimming stripped 4 bases from V and 9 bases from J, with 10 bases between. The CDR3 coding sequence is TGCGCCAGCAGTGTCCCTAACGGTGAGCAGTTCTTC. Protein product: CASSVPNGEQFF.

This clonotype has more than one count but fewer than ten. The chain carries TRBV6-1 and TRBJ2-2, with TRBD2 matching 13 bases. Germline trimming cut 5 bases from V and 6 bases from J; bases unmatched to any gene: 12. Germline V gene data show CDR1 as MNHNS and CDR2 as SASEGT. This CDR3 is built from 18 residues. The CDR3 nucleotides are TGTGCCAGCAGTCCTCACTTCAGGACTAGCGGGGGTTCCGGGGAGCTGTTTTTT. It is translated as CASSPHFRTSGGSGELFF.

This clonotype appeared a few times. This chain links TRBV28 with TRBJ1-2; D ambiguous. V lost 6 bases to trimming and J lost 4 bases, with 18 bases between them. The CDR3 totals 15 residues. The germline V gene has CDR1 MDHEN and CDR2 SYDVKM. CDR3 in amino acids: CASSRSRSDVYGYTF. In DNA form, the CDR3 reads TGTGCCAGCAGCCGTTCACGTTCCGATGTCTATGGCTACACCTTC.

In this sample, this clonotype turned up many times. The CDR3 sequence is CSALTPNSQNEKLFF. The CDR3 DNA sequence: TGCAGCGCTTTAACCCCGAACAGCCAGAATGAAAAACTGTTTTTT. The chain has TRBV29-1 and TRBJ1-4; D gene ambiguous. The CDR3 covers 15 residues. The germline CDR1 and CDR2 sequences are SQVTM and ANQGSEA. V was shortened by 7 bases and J by 5 bases, with 20 bases between the two germline ends. The full variable domain, its missing parts supplied by reference TRBV29-1 and TRBJ1-4, is SAVISQKPSRDICQRGTSLTIQCQVDSQVTMMFWYRQQPGQSLTLIATANQGSEATYESGFVIDKFPISRPNLTFSTLTVSNMSPEDSSIYLCSALTPNSQNEKLFFGSGTQLSVL.

In this sample, this clonotype turned up many times. V gene TRBV27 combines with J gene TRBJ2-7; the match to TRBD1 covers 8 bases. The CDR3 length is 14 residues. After removal of 5 bases from V and 3 bases from J, the junction contained 6 bases not matched to a gene. CDR1 and CDR2 from the germline V gene are MNHEY and SMNVEV (reference sequence). The CDR3 protein is CASSPGGNYYEQYF. CDR3 coding DNA: TGTGCCAGCAGTCCAGGGGGCAATTACTACGAGCAGTACTTC.

The chain employs TRBV12-3 or TRBV12-4 and TRBJ1-1; D is uncertain. The CDR3 consists of 12 residues. V lost 5 bases, J lost 10 bases, and 14 bases lay in between. The CDR3 region is CASSIGVHAAFF. CDR3 bases: TGTGCCAGCAGTATCGGGGTGCATGCAGCTTTCTTT.

V gene TRBV4-1 combines with J gene TRBJ1-2; D possibly corresponds to TRBD1 (5 bases). The ends were cut back, 0 bases at V and 2 bases at J, with 10 bases in the middle. The CDR3 extends over 15 amino acids. The germline V gene has CDR1 MGHRA and CDR2 YSYEKL. CDR3: CASSQDRQQNYGYTF. The CDR3 nucleotides read TGCGCCAGCAGCCAAGATCGACAGCAGAACTATGGCTACACCTTC.

The rearrangement uses TRBV5-4 and TRBJ2-1; the match to TRBD2 covers 13 bases. V was pared by 0 bases and J by 10 bases, with 22 bases of the junction left unmatched. Germline V gives CDR1 SGHNT, CDR2 YYREEE (reference sequence). The CDR3 is 21 residues long. CDR3 DNA: TGTGCCAGCAGCTTGGAAGCCCCGGGACTAGCGGGATCGGCATCTTTGCGGGAGCAGTTCTTC. Its protein is CASSLEAPGLAGSASLREQFF. Full variable domain (missing parts from reference TRBV5-4 and TRBJ2-1): ETGVTQSPTHLIKTRGQQVTLRCSSQSGHNTVSWYQQALGQGPQFIFQYYREEENGRGNFPPRFSGLQFPNYSSELNVNALELDDSALYLCASSLEAPGLAGSASLREQFFGPGTRLTVL.

This clonotype was counted many times. The chain couples TRBV28 to TRBJ2-7; possibly TRBD1 or TRBD2 for D (5 bases each). Germline values: CDR1 MDHEN, CDR2 SYDVKM. The V end was cut by 3 bases, the J end by 5 bases, with 14 bases between. CDR3 size: 14 residues. The CDR3 here is CASSLRGDDHEQYF. The CDR3 nucleotides are TGTGCCAGCAGTTTGCGAGGGGACGACCACGAGCAGTACTTC.

This clonotype was observed many times. J is TRBJ2-7 and V is TRBV18; 8 bases map to TRBD2. J was trimmed by 5 bases and V by 3 bases; bases with no gene match: 9. Germline CDR1 reads KGHSH; CDR2 reads LQKENI. The length of the CDR3 is 15 residues. CDR3 loop: CASSPSKSGRNEQYF. The CDR3 nucleotides read TGTGCCAGCTCACCTTCCAAGAGCGGGAGAAACGAGCAGTACTTC.

The rearrangement uses TRBV9 and TRBJ2-3; a possible D gene is TRBD2 (7 bases). This CDR3 is built from 16 residues. Germline V gives CDR1 SGDLS, CDR2 YYNGEE. Deletions cut 3 bases from V and 6 bases from J, with 20 bases between. In DNA, the CDR3 is TGTGCCAGCAGCGCTGCCTCTGGCGGGGGCTTCGATACGCAGTATTTT. Its protein is CASSAASGGGFDTQYF.

This chain connects TRBV7-9 to TRBJ2-4, with TRBD2 as a possible D gene (6 bases). The CDR3 runs to 14 residues. The germline V gene encodes CDR1 SEHNR and CDR2 FQNEAQ (reference sequence). With 5 bases removed from V and 0 bases from J, the gap between germline ends came to 8 bases. The CDR3 loop is CASSPGLAKNIQYF. The CDR3 nucleotides are TGTGCCAGCAGCCCGGGACTAGCCAAAAACATTCAGTACTTC.

Only a few counts were recorded for this clonotype. This chain connects TRBV4-3 to TRBJ2-7, with a possible D match to TRBD1 (5 bases). V shed 0 bases and J shed 0 bases, with 15 bases lying between them. CDR1 and CDR2 from the germline V gene are LGHNA and YSLEER. The CDR3 is made up of 17 amino acids. The CDR3 DNA is TGCGCCAGCAGCCAAGATCAAGGGGCCAGGAGCTCCTACGAGCAGTACTTC. This translates into CASSQDQGARSSYEQYF.

The gene calls are TRBV7-2 and TRBJ2-2; TRBD2 is a possible D gene (5 bases). The CDR3 consists of 15 residues. Trimming shortened V by 2 bases and J by 1 base, and 8 bases separated the two germline ends. The germline V gene encodes CDR1 SGHTA and CDR2 FQGNSA. DNA for the CDR3: TGTGCCAGCAGCTTACAGCGGATGAACACCGGGGAGCTGTTTTTT. Residues: CASSLQRMNTGELFF.

This clonotype was seen many times. The V gene is TRBV7-9, the J gene TRBJ2-7; D is ambiguous. The ends were cut back, 6 bases at V and 5 bases at J, with 14 bases in the middle. CDR1 is SEHNR and CDR2 is FQNEAQ in the germline V gene (reference sequence). There are 13 residues in the CDR3. The CDR3 region has the DNA TGTGCCAGCAGTTCTTTGATCCCTAACGAGCAGTACTTC. It translates to CASSSLIPNEQYF.

For this clonotype: This may arise from a read error, as a much more abundant clone is one base away. The chain employs TRBV15 and TRBJ2-7; 7 bases agree with TRBD1. The CDR3 runs 16 residues. CDR1 is LNHNV and CDR2 is YYDKDF in the germline V gene (reference sequence). CDR3 nucleotide sequence: TGTGCCTCCAGCAGAGATCACGGGGACAGAGCCTACGAGCAGTACTTC. It specifies CASSRDHGDRAYEQYF.

This clonotype has a handful of counts. This sequence joins TRBV7-2 and TRBJ2-1; possibly TRBD2 for D (5 bases). The germline V and J ends were trimmed by 5 bases and 7 bases, with 24 bases remaining between them. Per the germline V gene, CDR1 is SGHTA and CDR2 is FQGNSA. CDR3 length: 17 amino acids. The CDR3 region is CASSAPQLGFLFNEQFF. CDR3 DNA sequence: TGTGCCAGCAGCGCGCCACAACTAGGATTCCTTTTTAATGAGCAGTTCTTC.

The gene calls are TRBV7-9 and TRBJ2-1; the match to TRBD2 covers 12 bases. Per germline, CDR1 SEHNR and CDR2 FQNEAQ (reference sequence). CDR3 length: 14 residues. V gave up 5 bases and J gave up 10 bases; unmatched junction bases: 6. CDR3 in DNA: TGTGCCAGCAGCACTAGCGGGAGGCACTCCGAGCAGTTCTTC. This sequence encodes CASSTSGRHSEQFF. The full variable domain, its missing parts supplied by reference TRBV7-9 and TRBJ2-1, is DTGVSQNPRHKITKRGQNVTFRCDPISEHNRLYWYRQTLGQGPEFLTYFQNEAQLEKSRLLSDRFSAERPKGSFSTLEIQRTEQGDSAMYLCASSTSGRHSEQFFGPGTRLTVL.

This clonotype was recorded a few times. The chain joins TRBV4-3 to TRBJ2-7, with D perhaps matching TRBD1 (6 bases). V lost 4 bases and J 5 bases, leaving 15 bases between the germline ends. Germline CDR1 and CDR2: LGHNA and YSLEER. The CDR3 has 14 residues. CDR3 sequence reads: CASSLRYPGDEQYF. DNA of the CDR3: TGCGCCAGCAGCCTCCGCTACCCAGGGGACGAGCAGTACTTC.

This clonotype was seen at least ten times. The chain links TRBV5-6 to TRBJ2-1; TRBD2 might be the D (5 bases). Germline loops: CDR1 SGHDT, CDR2 YYEEEE. V lost 4 bases, J lost 7 bases, and 18 bases lay in between. The CDR3 contains 15 residues. Here the CDR3 DNA reads TGTGCCAGCAGCGTTGAGGGTGGATTCTGGAATGAGCAGTTCTTC. This codes for CASSVEGGFWNEQFF.

As DNA, the CDR3 is TGTGCCAGCAGTAACGACGTTAATCAGCCCCAGCATTTT. Amino acid sequence: CASSNDVNQPQHF. The chain has TRBV12-3 or TRBV12-4 and TRBJ1-5; D gene ambiguous. The germline V and J ends were trimmed by 5 bases and 4 bases, with 9 bases remaining between them. The CDR3 consists of 13 residues.

The chain uses TRBV27 and TRBJ1-1, with D unresolved. Germline CDR1 MNHEY, CDR2 SMNVEV (reference sequence). There are 15 residues in the CDR3. V was shortened by 6 bases and J by 0 bases, with 14 bases between the two germline ends. CDR3 region: CASSLDQRMNTEAFF. CDR3 DNA sequence: TGTGCCAGCAGCCTGGACCAAAGAATGAACACTGAAGCTTTCTTT.

The chain employs TRBV29-1 and TRBJ2-3, with D possibly TRBD2 on 5 matching bases. V lost 6 bases and J 0 bases, leaving 25 bases between the germline ends. Germline-derived CDR1 and CDR2 are SQVTM and ANQGSEA. The CDR3 has 18 amino acids. The DNA of the CDR3 is TGCAGCGTGGACGGGAACACCGTCCGAGGGTCCAGCACAGATACGCAGTATTTT. Translated, it gives CSVDGNTVRGSSTDTQYF.

This rearrangement joins TRBV7-2 to TRBJ1-5; 8 bases map to TRBD1. Germline V gene data show CDR1 as SGHTA and CDR2 as FQGNSA. Trimming at V came to 4 bases and at J to 7 bases, leaving 12 bases not matched to a gene. The CDR3 extends over 16 amino acids. CDR3 sequence reads: CASSSDREVWRQPQHF. The CDR3 nucleotides read TGTGCCAGCAGCTCGGACAGGGAGGTATGGCGCCAGCCCCAGCATTTT.